This TCR beta chain was retrieved from a study of blood T cell repertoires in COVID-19 (dated by TCRdb to 2019 to 2021). Regarding the study in general: The collaborator samples originated in the United States, Italy and Spain and spanned the acute and convalescent phases of COVID-19. The prospective study material was composed of cDNA or gDNA derived from T cells, B-cell-depleted T cells, or PBMCs. Deeply sampled blood TCRbeta repertoires from subjects exposed to, actively infected with, or recovered from COVID-19 were included in the dataset. The repertoires were made available in a free public database intended to serve as a resource for research on the immune response to SARS-CoV-2. Samples were obtained from the ongoing ImmuneRACE study (first 160 participants) and from some 1,300 subjects provided by 6 global collaborators. Sample metadata almost always included a de-identified subject ID, COVID-19 status, age in years and sex. HLA class I and class II types, where available, came from metadata supplied by the sample provider rather than from assay-based typing.

The immunoSEQ Assay, a bias-controlled multiplex PCR, was used to amplify TCRbeta CDR3 regions from genomic DNA. From the authors' description of their analysis: Within the assay, amplification of reference gene primers was used to estimate how many nucleated cells each sample contained. To quantify the absolute abundance of each unique TCRbeta CDR3 rearrangement, sequence reads were collapsed and filtered. For each sample, productive Simpson clonality was calculated as the square root of Simpson's diversity index across productive rearrangements. TCRdb took over this immuneACCESS table, retaining in-frame rearrangements with V and J assigned. Such tables are incomplete; in checked studies, under half of the missing clones stem from an unresolved V gene, and the remainder is unexplained. That table furnishes V, J and clone size, whereas the DNA furnished D and trimming. This sample lists around 130,000 clones; around 79% were detected once. The leading ten clones occupy roughly a fifth of the sample.

This clone has a handful of counts. Its antigen specificity is not known. Per-nucleotide qualities are absent, and no much larger clonotype sits a single base away. Each collaborating institution followed its own protocols to collect whole blood in K2EDTA tubes. For TCRbeta analysis, collaborators shipped samples as frozen whole blood, isolated PBMCs, or DNA extracted from either of those sample types. What the study reported, not specific to this receptor: Clinical and demographic metadata were provided uncurated, with the amount varying by source and participant.

Measured from the cysteine to the phenylalanine, the CDR3 is 15 residues long. CDR3 DNA is the only sequence kept; it has 45 bases, read in frame from the first base. CDR1 and CDR2, per the germline V gene, are SGHAT and FQNNGV. Trimming removed 3 bases from V and 6 bases from J, leaving 15 bases between the germline ends. This TCR came from a man older than 75 with acute or convalescent COVID-19. The sequencing input was peripheral blood. The chain is assembled from TRBV11-2 and TRBJ2-1; the D gene is possibly TRBD1, with 7 bases matching. The CDR3 protein: CASSLGLPGGNEQFF. The DNA sequence is as follows: TGTGCCAGCAGCTTGGGACTGCCAGGGGGCAATGAGCAGTTCTTC.